These 9 T cell receptor beta chains were sequenced from one sample in a study of patients and donors after allogeneic stem cell transplantation. TCRdb reprocessed the RT-PCR reads via MiXCR and lists one record per CDR3 protein. The table has 900,000 to 1,000,000 distinct CDR3 sequences, roughly 18% seen once. The sequencing sample was made of blood, either unsorted or a sorted T cell fraction (not recorded which). Receptors were obtained from a human donor who was either an allogeneic HSCT recipient or a stem cell or donor lymphocyte infusion donor (not recorded which). It is not recorded whose cells these are; they may come from a transplant donor.

This clonotype appeared a few times. The V and J genes are TRBV6-5 and TRBJ1-2; D possibly corresponds to TRBD1 (6 bases). This CDR3 comprises 19 residues. V lost 2 bases to trimming and J lost 5 bases, with 27 bases between them. Per the germline V gene, CDR1 is MNHEY and CDR2 is SVGAGI. This CDR3 reads CASSYTSRGSTFGGYGYTF. As DNA, the CDR3 is TGTGCCAGCAGTTACACCAGCAGGGGTAGTACTTTTGGAGGGTATGGCTACACCTTC.

This clonotype was seen a few times. This rearrangement joins TRBV15 to TRBJ2-2, with 8 bases identical to TRBD1. V lost 1 base to trimming and J lost 1 base; unmatched junction nucleotides: 2. Germline CDR1 is LNHNV and CDR2 is YYDKDF (reference sequence). The CDR3 contains 16 residues. DNA of the CDR3: TGTGCCACCAGCAGAGCAGGGGGCGAGAACACCGGGGAGCTGTTTTTT. Amino acids: CATSRAGGENTGELFF.

This clonotype was seen a handful of times. V is TRBV24-1 and J is TRBJ2-7; 8 bases line up with TRBD2. V was clipped by 3 bases and J by 5 bases; unmatched bases: 8. CDR3 length: 15 residues. Germline V gene lookup returns CDR1 KGHDR and CDR2 SFDVKD. This CDR3 reads CATSDTSGKQNEQYF. The CDR3 DNA sequence: TGTGCCACCAGTGATACTAGCGGCAAACAAAACGAGCAGTACTTC.

This rearrangement joins TRBV5-1 to TRBJ2-5; maybe TRBD1 (6 bases). The CDR3 loop spans 15 amino acids. Germline V gene data show CDR1 as SGHRS and CDR2 as YFSETQ. Trimming took off 7 bases at V and 1 base at J, with 17 bases between the two ends. The DNA of the CDR3 is TGCGCCAGCGGAACTCAGGGGCTCGCCCAAGAGACCCAGTACTTC. Translating gives CASGTQGLAQETQYF. Supplemented by reference TRBV5-1 and TRBJ2-5, the full variable domain reads KAGVTQTPRYLIKTRGQQVTLSCSPISGHRSVSWYQQTPGQGLQFLFEYFSETQRNKGNFPGRFSGRQFSNSRSEMNVSTLELGDSALYLCASGTQGLAQETQYFGPGTRLLVL.

This clonotype has a handful of counts. The chain carries TRBV25-1 and TRBJ2-7, with 9 bases identical to TRBD1. Germline V gene sequence: CDR1 MGHDK, CDR2 SYGVNS. The CDR3 is made up of 13 amino acids. The V and J ends lost 4 bases and 6 bases, in that order; junction bases with no gene match: 4. The CDR3: CASSGGTGREQYF. The CDR3 region has the DNA TGTGCCAGCAGTGGGGGGACAGGGCGCGAGCAGTACTTC.

This clonotype was observed a handful of times. The chain carries TRBV7-9 and TRBJ1-2; 9 bases map to TRBD1. The V segment lost 5 bases and the J segment 3 bases; nucleotides outside the gene matches: 10. This CDR3 comprises 16 residues. Germline V gene sequence: CDR1 SEHNR, CDR2 FQNEAQ (reference sequence). CDR3 DNA: TGTGCCAGCAGCCTGACCCCGGGACAGGGAGACTATGGCTACACCTTC. This encodes CASSLTPGQGDYGYTF.

This clonotype has a handful of counts. This CDR3 is CATSSTAGGRSPLHF. The CDR3 region has the DNA TGTGCCACCAGCAGTACCGCCGGGGGGAGATCACCCCTCCACTTT. The chain employs TRBV15 and TRBJ1-6; D is possibly TRBD1 (5 bases). Trimming cost V 3 bases and J 10 bases, with 16 bases left between them. CDR1 and CDR2 from the germline V gene are LNHNV and YYDKDF (reference sequence). The CDR3 spans 15 residues.

In its sample, this clonotype was seen a few times. The chain has TRBV3-1 and TRBJ1-2, with TRBD1 as a possible D gene (5 bases). The V gene lost 4 bases and the J gene lost 5 bases, with 17 bases spanning the gap. CDR1 and CDR2 from the germline V gene are LGHDT and YNNKEL (reference sequence). The CDR3 contains 15 residues. This CDR3 is CASSPSRQTGYGYTF. The CDR3 DNA reads TGTGCCAGCAGCCCTTCCCGACAGACGGGGTATGGCTACACCTTC.

This clonotype occurred a few times. V is TRBV12-3 or TRBV12-4 and J is TRBJ1-3; D uncertain. The CDR3 has 10 residues. V shed 5 bases and J shed 8 bases, with 4 bases lying between them. CDR3 DNA: TGTGCCAGCAGTACTTACACCATATATTTT. This translates into CASSTYTIYF.